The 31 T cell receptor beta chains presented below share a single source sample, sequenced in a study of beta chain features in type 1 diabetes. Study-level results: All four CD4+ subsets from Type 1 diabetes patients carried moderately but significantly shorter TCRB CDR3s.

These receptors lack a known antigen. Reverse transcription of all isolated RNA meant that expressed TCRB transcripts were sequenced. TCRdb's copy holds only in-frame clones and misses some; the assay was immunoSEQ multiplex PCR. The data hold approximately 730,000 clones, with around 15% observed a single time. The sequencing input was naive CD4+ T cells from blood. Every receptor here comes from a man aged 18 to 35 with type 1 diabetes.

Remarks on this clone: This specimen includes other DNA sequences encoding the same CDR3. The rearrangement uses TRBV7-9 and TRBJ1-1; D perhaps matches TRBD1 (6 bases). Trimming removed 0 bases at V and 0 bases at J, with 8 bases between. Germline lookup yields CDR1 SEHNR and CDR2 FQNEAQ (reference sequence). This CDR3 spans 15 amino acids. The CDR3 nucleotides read TGTGCCAGCAGCTTAGCCGGGGGGCTGAACACTGAAGCTTTCTTT. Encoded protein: CASSLAGGLNTEAFF.

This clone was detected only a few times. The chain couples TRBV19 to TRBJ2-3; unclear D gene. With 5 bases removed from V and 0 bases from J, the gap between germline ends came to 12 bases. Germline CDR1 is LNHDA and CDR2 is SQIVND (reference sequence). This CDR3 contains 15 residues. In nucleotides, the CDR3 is TGTGCCAGTAGTGGATTAACAGCTAGCACAGATACGCAGTATTTT. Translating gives CASSGLTASTDTQYF.

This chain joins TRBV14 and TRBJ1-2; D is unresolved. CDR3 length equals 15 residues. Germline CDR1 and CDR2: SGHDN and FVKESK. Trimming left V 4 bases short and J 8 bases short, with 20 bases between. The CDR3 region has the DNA TGTGCCAGCAGCCTCTCTAGGACCCCAACTCGGGGCTACACCTTC. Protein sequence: CASSLSRTPTRGYTF.

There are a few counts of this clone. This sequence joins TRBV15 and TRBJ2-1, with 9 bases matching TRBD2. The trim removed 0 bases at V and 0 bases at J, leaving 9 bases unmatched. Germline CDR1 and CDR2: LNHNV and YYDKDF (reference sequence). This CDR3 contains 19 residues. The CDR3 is CATSREGSGGPSSYNEQFF. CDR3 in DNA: TGTGCCACCAGCAGAGAGGGTAGCGGGGGCCCGAGCTCCTACAATGAGCAGTTCTTC.

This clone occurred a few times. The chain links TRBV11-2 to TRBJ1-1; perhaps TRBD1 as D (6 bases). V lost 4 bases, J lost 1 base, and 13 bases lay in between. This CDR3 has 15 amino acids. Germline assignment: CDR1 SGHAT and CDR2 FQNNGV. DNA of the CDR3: TGTGCCAGCAGCTACCCTAGGGGGTGGAACACTGAAGCTTTCTTT. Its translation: CASSYPRGWNTEAFF.

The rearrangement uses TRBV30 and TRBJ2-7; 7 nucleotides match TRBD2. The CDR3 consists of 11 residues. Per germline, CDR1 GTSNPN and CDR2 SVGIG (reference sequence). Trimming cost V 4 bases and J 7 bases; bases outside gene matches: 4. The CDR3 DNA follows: TGTGCCTGGACCTCCGGGGGGGAGCAGTACTTC. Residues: CAWTSGGEQYF.

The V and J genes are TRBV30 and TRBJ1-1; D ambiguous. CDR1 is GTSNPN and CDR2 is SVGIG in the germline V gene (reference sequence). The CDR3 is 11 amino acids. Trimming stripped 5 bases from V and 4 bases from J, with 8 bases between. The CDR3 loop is CAWQKSTEAFF. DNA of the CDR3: TGTGCCTGGCAAAAGTCCACTGAAGCTTTCTTT.

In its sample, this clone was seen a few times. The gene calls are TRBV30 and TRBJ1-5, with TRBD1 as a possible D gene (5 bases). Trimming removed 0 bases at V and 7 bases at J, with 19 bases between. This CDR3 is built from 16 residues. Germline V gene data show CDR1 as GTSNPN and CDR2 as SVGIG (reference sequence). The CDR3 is CAWSVKSRVVVQPQHF. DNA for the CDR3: TGTGCCTGGAGTGTAAAGAGCAGGGTTGTGGTGCAGCCCCAGCATTTT.

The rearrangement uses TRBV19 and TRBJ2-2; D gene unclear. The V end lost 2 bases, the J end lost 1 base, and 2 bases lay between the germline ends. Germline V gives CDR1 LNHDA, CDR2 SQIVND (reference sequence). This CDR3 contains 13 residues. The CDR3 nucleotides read TGTGCCAGTAGTATAATGAACACCGGGGAGCTGTTTTTT. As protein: CASSIMNTGELFF.

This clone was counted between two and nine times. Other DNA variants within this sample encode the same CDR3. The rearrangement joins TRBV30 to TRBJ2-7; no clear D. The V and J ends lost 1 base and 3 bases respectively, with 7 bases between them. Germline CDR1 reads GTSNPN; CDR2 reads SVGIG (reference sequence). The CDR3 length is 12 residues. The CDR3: CAWSGSGYEQYF. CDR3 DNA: TGTGCCTGGAGTGGCTCAGGCTACGAGCAGTACTTC.

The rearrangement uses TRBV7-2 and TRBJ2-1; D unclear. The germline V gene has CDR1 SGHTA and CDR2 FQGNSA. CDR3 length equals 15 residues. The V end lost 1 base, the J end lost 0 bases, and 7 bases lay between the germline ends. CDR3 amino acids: CASSLVPSSYNEQFF. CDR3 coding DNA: TGTGCCAGCAGCTTAGTCCCGAGCTCCTACAATGAGCAGTTCTTC.

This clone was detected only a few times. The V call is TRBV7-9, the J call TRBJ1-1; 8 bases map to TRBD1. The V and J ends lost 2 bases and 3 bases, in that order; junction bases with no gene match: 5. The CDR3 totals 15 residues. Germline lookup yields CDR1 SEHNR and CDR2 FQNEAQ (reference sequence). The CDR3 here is CASSLQGAEDTEAFF. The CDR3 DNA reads TGTGCCAGCAGCTTACAGGGGGCGGAGGACACTGAAGCTTTCTTT.

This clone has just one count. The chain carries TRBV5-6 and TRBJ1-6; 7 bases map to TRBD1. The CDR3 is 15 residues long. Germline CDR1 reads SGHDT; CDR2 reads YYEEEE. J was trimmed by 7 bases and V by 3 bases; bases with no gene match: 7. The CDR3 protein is CASSSIQGMNSPLHF. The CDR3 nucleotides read TGTGCCAGCAGCTCAATACAGGGGATGAATTCACCCCTCCACTTT.

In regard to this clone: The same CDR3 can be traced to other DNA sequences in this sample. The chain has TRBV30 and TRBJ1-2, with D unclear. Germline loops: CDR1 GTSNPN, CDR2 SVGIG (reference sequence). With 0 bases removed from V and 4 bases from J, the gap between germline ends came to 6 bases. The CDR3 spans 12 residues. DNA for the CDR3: TGTGCCTGGAGTGTAGGACCCTATGGCTACACCTTC. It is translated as CAWSVGPYGYTF.

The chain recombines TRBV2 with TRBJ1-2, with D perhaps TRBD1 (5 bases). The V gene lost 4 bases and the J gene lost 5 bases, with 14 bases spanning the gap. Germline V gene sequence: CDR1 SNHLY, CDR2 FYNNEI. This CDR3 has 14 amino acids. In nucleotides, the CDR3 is TGTGCCAGCAGTGCGCAGGGACCTGGGTATGGCTACACCTTC. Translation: CASSAQGPGYGYTF.

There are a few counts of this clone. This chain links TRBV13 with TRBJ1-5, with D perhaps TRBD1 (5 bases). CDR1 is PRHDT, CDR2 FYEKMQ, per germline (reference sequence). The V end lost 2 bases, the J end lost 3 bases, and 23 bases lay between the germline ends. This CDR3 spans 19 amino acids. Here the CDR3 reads CASSLSLGEREGYNQPQHF. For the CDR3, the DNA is TGTGCCAGCAGCTTAAGTCTAGGGGAGAGGGAAGGATACAATCAGCCCCAGCATTTT.

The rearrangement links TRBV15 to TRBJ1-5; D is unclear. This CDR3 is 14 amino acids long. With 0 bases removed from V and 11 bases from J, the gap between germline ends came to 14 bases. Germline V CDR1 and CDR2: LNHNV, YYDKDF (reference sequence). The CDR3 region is CATSREGGPLAQHF. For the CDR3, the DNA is TGTGCCACCAGCAGAGAGGGAGGCCCCCTGGCCCAGCATTTT.

Written as DNA, the CDR3 is TGTGCCAGCAAGGATTACCAGGCAGATACGCAGTATTTT. Amino acids: CASKDYQADTQYF. The genes are TRBV27 and TRBJ2-3; no definite D call. Germline loops: CDR1 MNHEY, CDR2 SMNVEV (reference sequence). The CDR3 has 13 residues. Trimming took 7 bases from V and 4 from J, leaving 12 bases between them.

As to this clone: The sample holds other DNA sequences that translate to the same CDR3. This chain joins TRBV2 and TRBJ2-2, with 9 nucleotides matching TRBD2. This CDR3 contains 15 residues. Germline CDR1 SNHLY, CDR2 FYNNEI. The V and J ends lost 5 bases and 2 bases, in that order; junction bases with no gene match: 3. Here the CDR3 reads CASSPGLANTGELFF. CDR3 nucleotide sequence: TGTGCCAGCAGTCCGGGACTAGCTAACACCGGGGAGCTGTTTTTT.

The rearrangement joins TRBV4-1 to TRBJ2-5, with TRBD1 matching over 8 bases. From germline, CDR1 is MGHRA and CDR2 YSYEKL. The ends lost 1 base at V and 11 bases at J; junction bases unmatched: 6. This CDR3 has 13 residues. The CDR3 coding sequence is TGCGCCAGCAGCCAAGGTGACAGGGGTTCTCAGTACTTC. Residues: CASSQGDRGSQYF.

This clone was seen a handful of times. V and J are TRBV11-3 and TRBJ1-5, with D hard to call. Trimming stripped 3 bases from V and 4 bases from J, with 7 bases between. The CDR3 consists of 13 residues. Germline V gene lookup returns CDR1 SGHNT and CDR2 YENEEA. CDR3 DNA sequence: TGTGCCAGCAGCTTCGGCTTAAATCAGCCCCAGCATTTT. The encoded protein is CASSFGLNQPQHF.

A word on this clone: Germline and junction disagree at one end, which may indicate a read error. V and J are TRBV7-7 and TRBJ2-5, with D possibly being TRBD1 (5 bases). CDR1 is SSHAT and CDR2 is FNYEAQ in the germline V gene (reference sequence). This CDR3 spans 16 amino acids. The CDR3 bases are TGTGCTAGCAGCTTAGGCTCGTTAGGGGATTGGGAGACCCAGTACTTC. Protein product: CASSLGSLGDWETQYF.

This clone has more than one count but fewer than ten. The CDR3 here is CASDRGSNTIYF. In DNA form, the CDR3 reads TGTGCCTCGGACAGGGGGAGCAACACCATATATTTT. This sequence joins TRBV30 and TRBJ1-3; 10 nucleotides match TRBD1. Germline loops: CDR1 GTSNPN, CDR2 SVGIG (reference sequence). Trimming removed 7 bases from V and 7 bases from J; junction bases left unmatched: 4. The CDR3 is 12 residues long.

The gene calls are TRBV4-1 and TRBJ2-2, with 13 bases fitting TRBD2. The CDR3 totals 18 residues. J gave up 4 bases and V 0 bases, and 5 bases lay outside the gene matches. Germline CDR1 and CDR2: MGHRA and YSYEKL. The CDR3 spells CASSQDRLAGGITGELFF. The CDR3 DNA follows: TGCGCCAGCAGCCAAGATAGACTAGCGGGGGGAATCACCGGGGAGCTGTTTTTT.

This CDR3 reads CASNRNREQYF. The DNA for the CDR3 is TGTGCCAGCAATCGAAATAGGGAGCAGTACTTC. The J gene is TRBJ2-7, the V gene TRBV2; no clear D gene. V was trimmed by 7 bases and J by 7 bases, leaving 11 bases between them. Germline-derived CDR1 and CDR2 are SNHLY and FYNNEI. The CDR3 has 11 amino acids.

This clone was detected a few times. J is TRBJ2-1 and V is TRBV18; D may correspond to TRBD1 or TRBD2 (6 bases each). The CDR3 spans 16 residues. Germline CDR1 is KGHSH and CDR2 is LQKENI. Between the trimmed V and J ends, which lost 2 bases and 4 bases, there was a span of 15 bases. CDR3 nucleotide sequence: TGTGCCAGCTCACCAAGGGGGACTCTCCTTTACAATGAGCAGTTCTTC. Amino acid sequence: CASSPRGTLLYNEQFF.

DNA for the CDR3: TGCAGCGTTGAAGATGCGGGGGGTTGGTACTTC. Protein product: CSVEDAGGWYF. The gene calls are TRBV29-1 and TRBJ2-5; 8 positions match TRBD2. V lost 0 bases to trimming and J lost 13 bases; unmatched junction nucleotides: 4. Germline CDR1 and CDR2: SQVTM and ANQGSEA. This CDR3 is 11 amino acids long.

The CDR3 coding sequence is TGTGCCAGCGGCGATAGACAGGGGAATCAGCCCCAGCATTTT. Translated: CASGDRQGNQPQHF. The chain links TRBV27 to TRBJ1-5, with TRBD1 matching 8 bases. V shed 8 bases and J 4 bases; nucleotides not matched to a gene: 7. CDR3 size: 14 residues. The germline CDR1 and CDR2 sequences are MNHEY and SMNVEV (reference sequence).

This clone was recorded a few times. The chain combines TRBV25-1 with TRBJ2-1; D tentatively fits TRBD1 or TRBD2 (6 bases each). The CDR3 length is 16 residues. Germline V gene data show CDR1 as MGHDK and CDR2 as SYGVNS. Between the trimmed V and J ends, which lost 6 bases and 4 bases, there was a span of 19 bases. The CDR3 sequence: CASRRGAAELYNEQFF. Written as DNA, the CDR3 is TGTGCCAGCAGGAGGGGGGCGGCAGAACTTTACAATGAGCAGTTCTTC. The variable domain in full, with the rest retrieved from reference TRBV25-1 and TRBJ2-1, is EADIYQTPRYLVIGTGKKITLECSQTMGHDKMYWYQQDPGMELHLIHYSYGVNSTEKGDLSSESTVSRIRTEHFPLTLESARPSHTSQYLCASRRGAAELYNEQFFGPGTRLTVL.

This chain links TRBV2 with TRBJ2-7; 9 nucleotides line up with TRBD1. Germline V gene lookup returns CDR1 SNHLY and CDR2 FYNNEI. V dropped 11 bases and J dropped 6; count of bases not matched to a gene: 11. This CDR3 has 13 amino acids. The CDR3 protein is CARHGTGTAEQYF. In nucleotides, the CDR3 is TGTGCCCGCCACGGGACAGGGACGGCCGAGCAGTACTTC.

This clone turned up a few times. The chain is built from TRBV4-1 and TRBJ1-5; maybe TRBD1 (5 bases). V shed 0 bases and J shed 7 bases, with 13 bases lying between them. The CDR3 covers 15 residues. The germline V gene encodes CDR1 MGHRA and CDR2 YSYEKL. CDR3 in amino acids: CASSQEGATPQPQHF. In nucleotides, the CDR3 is TGCGCCAGCAGCCAAGAAGGGGCAACCCCCCAGCCCCAGCATTTT.